This entry features one T cell receptor (beta chain) sequence. CDR3 length equals 17 residues. Germline values: CDR1 LNHDA, CDR2 SQIVND (reference sequence). Trimming took 5 bases from V and 11 from J, leaving 30 bases between them. The sample belongs to a study of shared clonotypes between healthy human individuals. Profiled with immunoSEQ multiplex PCR; TCRdb holds only in-frame clones, not every one. Of about 2.5 million clones detected, just under 95% appear once; the ten largest clones hold 0.3% to 0.45%. The TCR originated in a man between 18 and 29 years old in good health. Some clones in this sample may be carry-over from other donors' samples. V usage is TRBV19 and J usage is TRBJ1-1; perhaps TRBD1 as D (6 bases). Sequencing was performed on naive CD4+ T cells from PBMCs. Regarding subset: CD45RA+ positively selected. In DNA, the CDR3 is TGTGCCAGTAGTTCCTATCCGAACGGACAGCTCGCCCGTGTGGCTTTCTTT. Translated, it gives CASSSYPNGQLARVAFF.